This T cell receptor (beta chain) is from a study of blood T cells in healthy people across ages (dated by TCRdb to about 2015). Regarding the complete study: Template switching captured roughly one uniquely barcoded TCR beta cDNA molecule per two T cells in model experiments. Using the same blood draw, the study looked at two additional independent replicas of 1 million unique cDNA reads for two donors, one aged 18 to 30 and the other aged 80 or older. Age-related changes in TCR beta repertoire diversity were measured in the study by deep sequencing normalized with unique cDNA molecular identifiers. The donors were divided into four age groups: young (average approximately 17 years), middle-aged (approximately 41), aged (about 60) and long-lived (about 84).

The library came from 5' RACE. The instrument was an Illumina HiSeq 2500. The second PCR ran for about 7 to 11 cycles and used a J-beta primer mix along with a sample-barcoded 5' primer. Each TCR beta cDNA molecule received a unique molecular identifier from a template-switch 5' adaptor carrying 12 random nucleotides. Each sample yielded at least 2.5 million CDR3-containing paired-end reads. First-strand cDNA was synthesized from all RNA with the Mint cDNA synthesis kit, primed by a TRBC-specific oligonucleotide. All cDNA was treated with uracil-DNA glycosylase and then went through a first 18-cycle PCR with the universal primers M1SS and BC2_uni_R. As for how the authors treated the data: For normalization, 1 million high-quality reads were randomly selected from each sample, with every read carrying a distinct molecular identifier. Reads sharing molecular identifiers were discarded rather than binned into consensus sequences. CDR3 identification, clonotype clustering and error correction used MiTCR with a Q25 quality threshold and the strictest error-elimination algorithm. Lower-bound total TCR beta diversity was estimated with a nonparametric unseen species model using Euler transformation. TCRdb applied fastp at Q25 and MiXCR to the public reads, then kept only in-frame beta chains. A single entry per CDR3 protein holds the most common genes and DNA from its merged rows. The V and J calls and clone size are TCRdb's, not the authors'. The sample has 780,000 or so distinct CDR3 sequences on record, about 25% of them singletons. The ten top clones hold approximately 3.7% of the sample.

The study at large found these results: Bulk unsorted PBMC profiling prevented conclusive comparison of naive and antigen-experienced compartments. Because donor CMV infection status was unknown, age-related changes in expanded clonotypes were potentially confounded. Total diversity estimates from one million sequenced T cells were considered lower bounds and underestimates. As age increased, observed TCR beta diversity per million T cells dropped in a roughly linear way, and a significant reduction was already evident by age roughly 40. Observed TCR beta diversity correlated strongly with the percentage of naive T cells measured by flow cytometry. Compared with the aged group, more naive CD4+ T cells, fewer expanded clones and increased TCR diversity were shown by the long-lived group, suggesting age selection.

The CDR3, cysteine through phenylalanine, is 16 amino acids long. The retained sequence is limited to the CDR3, 48 bases, with the frame set at the first base. CDR1 and CDR2 were assigned from the germline V gene as SGHTA and FQGTGA. This clonotype was observed a handful of times. Its cognate antigen has yet to be identified. One base away lies a much larger clone, so this may be a sequencing read error. Donors were approximately 42 systemically healthy Caucasian individuals from Russia aged roughly 6 to 100 years. Each donor gave ten milliliters of peripheral blood, collected into EDTA-treated Vacutainer tubes. Ficoll-Paque density-gradient centrifugation was used to isolate PBMCs, with at least 6.5 million per sample. Trizol reagent was used to extract total RNA from PBMCs, with at least 5 micrograms per sample. For every donor, flow cytometry on a PBMC aliquot measured the percentage of naive CD45RAhigh/CD27high T cells.

These same records also appear under a second study, on T cells of mothers and their children. The second study also describes: Nine systemically healthy Caucasian individuals, comprising three mothers and their six children, were included as donors. cDNA synthesis consumed the entire amount of extracted RNA, loaded at about 1.5 ug RNA in each 15 ul reaction. In the second PCR, sample barcodes and 2-4 random nucleotides were introduced via the M1S primer. More than 9 million TCR beta CDR3 reads were obtained from each mother, and some 3.3 million reads were obtained from each child. In both related and unrelated pairs, thymic selection shapes the output of TCR recombination in a similar way, with inherited differences having only a minor effect. Normalized repertoire overlap was always slightly but never significantly higher in related than unrelated mother-child pairs. No persistent microchimeric T cell clones were detected, at a sensitivity of roughly 96 clones per million clonotypes. Deep NGS was used in the study to compare the TCR beta repertoires of mothers and children and to look for features that separate related mother-child pairs from unrelated individuals. The mean age was about 40 +/- 4 years for the mothers and 11 +/- 4 years for the children. After adapter ligation was performed with NEBNext reagents, the libraries were sequenced on an Illumina HiSeq 2000 with 100+100 nt paired-end reads. To prevent cross-contamination, the mother and child libraries were prepared one month apart and sequenced in separate runs. Between about 500,000 and 2,300,000 distinct TCR beta clonotypes were identified per donor. Naive TCR beta clonotypes were estimated from low-frequency clonotypes matched to each donor's FACS-determined naive share, without sorting.

Material for sequencing was blood. This clonotype was sampled from a boy between 10 and 17 years old in good health. The receptor chain draws on TRBV7-3 and TRBJ2-1, with 9 middle bases fitting TRBD2. The DNA sequence is given as TGTGCCAGCAGCAAAATAGGGGCGGGGGGGTACAATGAGCAGCTCTTC. Translation gives CASSKIGAGGYNEQLF.